The TCR beta chain under discussion was sequenced for a study of graft-versus-host responses after intestinal transplantation. Libraries were prepared by immunoSEQ multiplex PCR; TCRdb keeps only in-frame clonotypes and omits some of them. The data show about 7,000 clones, roughly 69% seen once. Intraepithelial and lamina propria lymphocytes were released after the graft tissue was processed. For this clone: Antigen specificity is unknown.

Regarding the study as a whole: Recipient marrow showed GvH clones, some seen first in ileum or blood.

The TCR was taken from a human patient who received an intestinal transplant, so some T cells may come from the graft donor. The sequencing here drew on ileum tissue, taken around 240 days after intestinal transplantation.

This chain's CDR3 is CATSRDQGANYGYTF. DNA for the CDR3: TGTGCCACCAGCAGAGATCAGGGGGCGAACTATGGCTACACCTTC. The chain employs TRBV15 and TRBJ1-2; the match to TRBD1 covers 8 bases. This CDR3 is 15 amino acids long. Germline CDR1 reads LNHNV; CDR2 reads YYDKDF (reference sequence). V lost 0 bases, J lost 2 bases, and 2 bases stayed unmatched.